These 2 T cell receptor beta chains came from one sample sequenced in a study of OX40 agonist ivuxolimab in advanced cancers. Clones were read by immunoSEQ multiplex PCR, and TCRdb kept only the in-frame ones, dropping some. The table records 23,000 or so clones, 84% of them present only once. The sequencing used CD4+ or CD8+ T cells sorted from blood, collected in a trial of the OX40 agonist ivuxolimab. These receptors were obtained from an adult with an advanced solid tumor such as melanoma, head and neck, liver or kidney cancer.

V is TRBV7-3 and J is TRBJ2-1; TRBD1 might be the D (6 bases). From germline, CDR1 is SGHTA and CDR2 FQGTGA. Trimming stripped 5 bases from V and 16 bases from J, with 21 bases between. The CDR3 is made up of 13 amino acids. As DNA, the CDR3 is TGTGCCAGCAGCACAAGGGGGTCTGGGGAGCTTTTCTTC. It translates to CASSTRGSGELFF.

The rearrangement links TRBV5-1 to TRBJ2-2; 7 nucleotides align to TRBD1. Germline loops: CDR1 SGHRS, CDR2 YFSETQ. The CDR3 totals 17 residues. V was pared by 1 base and J by 0 bases, with 6 bases of the junction left unmatched. CDR3 in amino acids: CASSLQATGPNTGELFF. CDR3 DNA sequence: TGCGCCAGCAGCTTGCAAGCGACAGGGCCGAACACCGGGGAGCTGTTTTTT. Looking up the rest from reference TRBV5-1 and TRBJ2-2 gives the full variable domain: KAGVTQTPRYLIKTRGQQVTLSCSPISGHRSVSWYQQTPGQGLQFLFEYFSETQRNKGNFPGRFSGRQFSNSRSEMNVSTLELGDSALYLCASSLQATGPNTGELFFGEGSRLTVL.